This T cell receptor beta chain was found in a study of long-term antiretroviral therapy in people with HIV. For the study at large: Sampling started about a decade before the 2015 immediate-ART recommendation.

Findings and limits, study-wide: Repertoires from HIV showed CDR3 length ranges narrower than those of controls.

immunoSEQ v3.0 was run at survey level. Sequencing set out to capture about 40,000-55,000 T-cell genomes per sample. Produced via immunoSEQ multiplex PCR; TCRdb's table is partial and in-frame only. This sample carries 25,000 to 35,000 clones, 80% to 90% of them seen once, and the ten largest clones take around 3.8%. HIV-positive participants all received treatment in the United States. Regarding this clone: What it binds is unknown.

CDR3 length equals 13 residues. CDR1 is SGHNT, CDR2 YENEEA, per germline. Trimming cost V 5 bases and J 4 bases, with 9 bases left between them. This chain connects TRBV11-3 to TRBJ2-1, with D uncertain. The sample consisted of unsorted PBMCs, taken 0.8 years before starting antiretroviral therapy. This sequence originates from a man aged 18-30 years with HIV. The CDR3 is CASSIELYNEQFF. In DNA, the CDR3 is TGTGCCAGCAGCATCGAGCTATACAATGAGCAGTTCTTC.